The sequence of this T cell receptor beta chain was determined in a study of regulatory and conventional T cells in RAG deficiency. Data came from immunoSEQ multiplex PCR; TCRdb stores just in-frame clones and leaves some out. The data contain 40,000 to 55,000 clones, approximately 90% of them seen just once; the ten biggest clones take up around 0.5%. Findings and caveats of the study: Shannon entropy fell and Simpson indices rose in RAG-deficient patients. Treg unique TCR beta sequences were 80 to 100-fold fewer in Omenn syndrome and CID/AS patients than controls. In Omenn syndrome, Treg and Tconv repertoires overlapped >75%.

Blood CD4+ CD25-low CD127-high conventional T cells supplied the genomic DNA template. Concerning this clone: Its antigen remains unknown.

Unmatched junction bases numbered 3, after V lost 8 bases and J lost 6 bases. This CDR3 contains 13 residues. CDR1 is WNHNN and CDR2 is SYGVQD in the germline V gene (reference sequence). The same specimen was also included in a second study, on regulatory T cells. That report notes: The primer mix had 52 TRBV and 13 TRBJ primers. In patients, unique TRB V-J pairs were restricted and V/J usage skewed, especially in Tregs.

Sequencing input: CD4+ effector T cells sorted from blood. The clonotype was recovered from a human donor in good health. The chain joins TRBV10-1 to TRBJ1-6; 8 bases are a match to TRBD1. CDR3 nucleotides: TGCGCCAGCTCGGGACAGGTTAATTCACCCCTCCACTTT. Its protein is CASSGQVNSPLHF.